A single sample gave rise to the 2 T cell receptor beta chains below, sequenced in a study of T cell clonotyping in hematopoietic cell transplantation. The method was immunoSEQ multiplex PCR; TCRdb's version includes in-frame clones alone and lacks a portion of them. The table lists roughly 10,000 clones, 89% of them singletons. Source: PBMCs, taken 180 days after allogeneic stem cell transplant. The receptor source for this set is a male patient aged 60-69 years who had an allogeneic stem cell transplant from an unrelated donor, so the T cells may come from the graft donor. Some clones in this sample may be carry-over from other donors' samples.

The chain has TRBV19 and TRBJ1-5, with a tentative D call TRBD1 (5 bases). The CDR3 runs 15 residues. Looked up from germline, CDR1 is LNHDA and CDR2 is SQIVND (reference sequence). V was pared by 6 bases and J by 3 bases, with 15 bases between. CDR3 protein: CASSTGPMTNQPQHF. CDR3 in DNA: TGTGCCAGTAGCACGGGACCGATGACCAATCAGCCCCAGCATTTT.

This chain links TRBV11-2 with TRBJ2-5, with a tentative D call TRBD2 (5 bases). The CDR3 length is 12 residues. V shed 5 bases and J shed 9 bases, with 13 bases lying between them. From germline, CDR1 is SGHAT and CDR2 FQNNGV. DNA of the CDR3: TGTGCCAGCAGCGACCTCTCGGAGGCCCAGTACTTC. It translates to CASSDLSEAQYF.